The clone carrying this T cell receptor beta chain was counted ten times or more. Its antigen is not identified. The sample originates from a study of T cell repertoires in cytomegalovirus infection. In TCRdb, the reads were re-called with MiXCR into one record per CDR3 protein. The table has about 770,000 distinct CDR3 sequences, 25% to 30% seen once. The CDR3 is 17 amino acids. From germline, CDR1 is SGHAT and CDR2 FQNNGV. Trimming pared 2 bases from V and 2 bases from J, leaving 16 bases between. The chain carries TRBV11-2 and TRBJ2-1; no definite D call. The source is a human donor in good health (CMV status not recorded). Some clones in this sample may be carry-over from other donors' samples. This specimen was cultured CD8+ T cells from PBMCs, taken from culture after CMV antigen stimulation. In nucleotides, the CDR3 is TGTGCCAGCAGCTTATCGTATAGGCGCTTTACCTACAATGAGCAGTTCTTC. This translates into CASSLSYRRFTYNEQFF.